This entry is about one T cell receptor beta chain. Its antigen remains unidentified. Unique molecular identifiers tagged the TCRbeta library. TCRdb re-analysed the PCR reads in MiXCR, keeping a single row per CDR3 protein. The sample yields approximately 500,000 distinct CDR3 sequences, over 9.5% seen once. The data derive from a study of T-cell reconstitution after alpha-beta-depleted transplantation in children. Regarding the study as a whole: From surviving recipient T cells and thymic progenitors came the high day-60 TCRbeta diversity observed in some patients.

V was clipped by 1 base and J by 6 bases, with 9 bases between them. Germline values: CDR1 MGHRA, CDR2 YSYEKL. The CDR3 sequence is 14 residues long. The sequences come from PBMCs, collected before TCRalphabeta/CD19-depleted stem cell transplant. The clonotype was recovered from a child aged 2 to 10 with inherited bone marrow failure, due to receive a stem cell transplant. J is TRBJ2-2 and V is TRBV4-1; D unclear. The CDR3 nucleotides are TGCGCCAGCAGCCAAGTTTCTGGTTCCGGGGAGCTGTTTTTT. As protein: CASSQVSGSGELFF.